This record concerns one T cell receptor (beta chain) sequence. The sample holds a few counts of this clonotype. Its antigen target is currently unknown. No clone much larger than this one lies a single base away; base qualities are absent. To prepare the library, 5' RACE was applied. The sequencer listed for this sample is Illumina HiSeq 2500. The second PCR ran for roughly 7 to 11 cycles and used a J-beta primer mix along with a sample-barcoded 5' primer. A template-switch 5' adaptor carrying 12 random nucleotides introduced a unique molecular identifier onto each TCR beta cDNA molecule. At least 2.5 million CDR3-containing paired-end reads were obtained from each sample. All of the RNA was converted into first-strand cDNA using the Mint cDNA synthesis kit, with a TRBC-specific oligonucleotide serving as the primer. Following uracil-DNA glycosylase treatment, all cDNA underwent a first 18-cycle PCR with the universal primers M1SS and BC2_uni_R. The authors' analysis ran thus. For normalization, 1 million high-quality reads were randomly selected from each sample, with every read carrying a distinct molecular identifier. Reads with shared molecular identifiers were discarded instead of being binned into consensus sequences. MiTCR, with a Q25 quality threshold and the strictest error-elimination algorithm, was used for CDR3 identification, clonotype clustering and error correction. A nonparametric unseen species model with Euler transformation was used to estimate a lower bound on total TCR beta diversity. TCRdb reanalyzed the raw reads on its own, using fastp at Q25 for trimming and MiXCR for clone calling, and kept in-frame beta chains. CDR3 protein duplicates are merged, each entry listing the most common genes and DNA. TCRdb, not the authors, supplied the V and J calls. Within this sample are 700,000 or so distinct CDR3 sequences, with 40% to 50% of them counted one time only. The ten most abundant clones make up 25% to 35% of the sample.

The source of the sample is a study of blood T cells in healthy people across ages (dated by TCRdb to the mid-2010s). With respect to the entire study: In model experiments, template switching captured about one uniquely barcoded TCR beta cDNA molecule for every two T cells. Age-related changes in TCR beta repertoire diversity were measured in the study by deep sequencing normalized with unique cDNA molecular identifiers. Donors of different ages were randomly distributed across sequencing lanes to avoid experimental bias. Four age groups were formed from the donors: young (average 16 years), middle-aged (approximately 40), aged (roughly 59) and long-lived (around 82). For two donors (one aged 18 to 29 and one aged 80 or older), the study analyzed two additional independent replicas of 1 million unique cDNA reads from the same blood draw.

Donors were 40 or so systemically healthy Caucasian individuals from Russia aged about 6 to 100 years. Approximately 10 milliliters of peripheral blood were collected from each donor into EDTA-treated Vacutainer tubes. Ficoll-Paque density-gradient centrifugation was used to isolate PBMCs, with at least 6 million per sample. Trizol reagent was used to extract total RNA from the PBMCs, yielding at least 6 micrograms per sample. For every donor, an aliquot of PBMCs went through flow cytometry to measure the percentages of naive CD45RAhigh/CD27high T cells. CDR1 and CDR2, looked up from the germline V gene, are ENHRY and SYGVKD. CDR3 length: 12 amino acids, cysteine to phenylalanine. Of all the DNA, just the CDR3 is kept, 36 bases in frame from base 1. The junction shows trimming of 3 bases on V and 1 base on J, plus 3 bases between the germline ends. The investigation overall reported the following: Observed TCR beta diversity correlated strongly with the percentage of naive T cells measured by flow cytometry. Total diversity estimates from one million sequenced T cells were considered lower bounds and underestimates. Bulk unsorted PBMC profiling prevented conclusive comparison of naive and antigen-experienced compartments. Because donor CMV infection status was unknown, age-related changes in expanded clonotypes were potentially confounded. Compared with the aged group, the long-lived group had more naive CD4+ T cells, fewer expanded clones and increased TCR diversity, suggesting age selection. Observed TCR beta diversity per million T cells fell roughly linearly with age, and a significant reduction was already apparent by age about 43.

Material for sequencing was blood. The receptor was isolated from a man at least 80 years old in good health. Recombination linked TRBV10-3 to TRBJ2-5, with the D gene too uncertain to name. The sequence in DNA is TGTGCCATCAGTGAAGCCCAAGAGACCCAGTACTTC. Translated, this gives CAISEAQETQYF.